This is a list of T cell receptor beta chains from one sample in a study of T-cell memory formation after mild COVID-19. In TCRdb, the 5' RACE reads were re-called with MiXCR into one record per CDR3 protein. Here the sample spans roughly 350,000 distinct CDR3 sequences, about 13% being singletons. The sequenced material came from PBMCs or a T cell subset sorted from them (not recorded which). The receptors stem from a man between 18 and 35 years old who had mild COVID-19 (a few samples of this study predate the infection). Cell type and time point are not known. Both conserved end residues are part of each CDR3. Each record gives: V gene, D gene, J gene, clone size, CDR3 DNA, CDR3 protein. A D gene is named only where the DNA matches it firmly. A row's size may be missing; if present it is once, few, many or a size class.

v_gene: TRBV24-1
d_gene: TRBD1
j_gene: TRBJ2-5
abundance: -
CDR3nt: TGTGCCACCTACAGGGGTTCGGGCGAGACCCAGTACTTC
CDR3aa: CATYRGSGETQYF

v_gene: TRBV3-1
d_gene: TRBD1
j_gene: TRBJ2-1
abundance: few
CDR3nt: TGTGCCAGCAGCCTGGACAGGGGGCCACTATATGGGAATGAGCAGTTCTTC
CDR3aa: CASSLDRGPLYGNEQFF

v_gene: TRBV7-9
d_gene: TRBD1
j_gene: TRBJ1-1
abundance: few
CDR3nt: TGTGCCAGCAGCGCCCAGGGGGCTGCTTTCTTT
CDR3aa: CASSAQGAAFF

v_gene: TRBV3-1
d_gene: TRBD1
j_gene: TRBJ2-2
abundance: -
CDR3nt: TGTGCCAGCGATCCCCAGGGGCAGGGGGTCACCGGGGAGCTGTTTTTT
CDR3aa: CASDPQGQGVTGELFF

v_gene: TRBV4-1
d_gene: TRBD1
j_gene: TRBJ2-3
abundance: many
CDR3nt: TGCGCCAGCAGCCGTCCCGGGACAGTTTCAGATACGCAGTATTTT
CDR3aa: CASSRPGTVSDTQYF

v_gene: TRBV9
d_gene: -
j_gene: TRBJ1-2
abundance: -
CDR3nt: TGTGCCAGCAGCGTAGGGATCTCATTCTATGGCTACACCTTC
CDR3aa: CASSVGISFYGYTF

v_gene: TRBV3-1
d_gene: TRBD1
j_gene: TRBJ2-1
abundance: few
CDR3nt: TGTGCCAGCACGCCCCTCCAGGGGGTGTCCTACAATGAGCAGTTCTTC
CDR3aa: CASTPLQGVSYNEQFF

v_gene: TRBV4-3
d_gene: -
j_gene: TRBJ1-6
abundance: few
CDR3nt: TGCGCCAGCAGACCCGGACGGAGCTCCTATAATTCACCCCTCCACTTT
CDR3aa: CASRPGRSSYNSPLHF

v_gene: TRBV6-5
d_gene: TRBD1
j_gene: TRBJ1-2
abundance: many
CDR3nt: TGTGCCAGCAGAGACTGGGGGACAGGGACAAACTATGGCTACACCTTC
CDR3aa: CASRDWGTGTNYGYTF

v_gene: TRBV3-1
d_gene: TRBD2
j_gene: TRBJ2-1
abundance: few
CDR3nt: TGTGCCAGCAGCCAAGTGGGACTATCTAATGAGCAGTTCTTC
CDR3aa: CASSQVGLSNEQFF

v_gene: TRBV5-1
d_gene: -
j_gene: TRBJ2-3
abundance: many
CDR3nt: TGCGCCAGCAGCCGCCTCCTTCGTGATACGCAGTATTTT
CDR3aa: CASSRLLRDTQYF

v_gene: TRBV24-1
d_gene: TRBD2
j_gene: TRBJ2-5
abundance: many
CDR3nt: TGTGCCACCGAAGGGACTAGCGGGGGCCGGGAGACCCAGTACTTC
CDR3aa: CATEGTSGGRETQYF

v_gene: TRBV5-1
d_gene: -
j_gene: TRBJ2-3
abundance: -
CDR3nt: TGCGCCAGCAAAGGCGGGACTCTCACAGATACGCAGTATTTT
CDR3aa: CASKGGTLTDTQYF

v_gene: TRBV5-1
d_gene: TRBD1
j_gene: TRBJ1-6
abundance: few
CDR3nt: TGCGCCAGCAGCTTACAGGGGGCCCGGGATTCACCCCTCCACTTT
CDR3aa: CASSLQGARDSPLHF

v_gene: TRBV12-3/TRBV12-4
d_gene: -
j_gene: TRBJ2-2
abundance: -
CDR3nt: TGTGCCAGCAGCCATCTGATACTAGACACCGGGTTCGTCGGGAGCGGGGAGCTGTTTTTT
CDR3aa: CASSHLILDTGFVGSGELFF

v_gene: TRBV5-6
d_gene: -
j_gene: TRBJ2-7
abundance: few
CDR3nt: TGTGCCAGCAGCCAGGGGAGTTGGGAGCAGTACTTC
CDR3aa: CASSQGSWEQYF

v_gene: TRBV7-8
d_gene: -
j_gene: TRBJ2-7
abundance: many
CDR3nt: TGTGCCAGCAGCCGCCCCGGACTCTCGCCCTACGAGCAGTACTTC
CDR3aa: CASSRPGLSPYEQYF

v_gene: TRBV29-1
d_gene: -
j_gene: TRBJ2-3
abundance: many
CDR3nt: TGCAGCACCGACAGAGGCGATAGCACAGATACGCAGTATTTT
CDR3aa: CSTDRGDSTDTQYF

v_gene: TRBV4-3
d_gene: -
j_gene: TRBJ1-2
abundance: few
CDR3nt: TGCGCCAGCAGCCAAGATAGTTTGACAGGTTTCACCTTC
CDR3aa: CASSQDSLTGFTF

v_gene: TRBV6-5
d_gene: -
j_gene: TRBJ1-5
abundance: -
CDR3nt: TGTGCCAGCAGTTACTCCGCCACTAGCAATCAGCCCCAGCATTTT
CDR3aa: CASSYSATSNQPQHF

v_gene: TRBV7-8
d_gene: TRBD2
j_gene: TRBJ2-2
abundance: -
CDR3nt: TGTGCCAGCAGCCGGGGACTAGCGGGCACCGGGGAGCTGTTTTTT
CDR3aa: CASSRGLAGTGELFF

v_gene: TRBV7-2
d_gene: -
j_gene: TRBJ1-6
abundance: few
CDR3nt: TGTGCCACCACCCCGGGGGTCTCCTATAATTCACCCCTCCACTTT
CDR3aa: CATTPGVSYNSPLHF

v_gene: TRBV29-1
d_gene: -
j_gene: TRBJ1-3
abundance: -
CDR3nt: TGCAGCGTCTCTGTCCGATACTACTCTGGAAACACCATATATTTT
CDR3aa: CSVSVRYYSGNTIYF

v_gene: TRBV6-2/TRBV6-3
d_gene: -
j_gene: TRBJ1-1
abundance: -
CDR3nt: TGTGCCAGCAGTAGAGCTGGAAGTATGAACACTGAAGCTTTCTTT
CDR3aa: CASSRAGSMNTEAFF

v_gene: TRBV2
d_gene: TRBD1
j_gene: TRBJ2-1
abundance: many
CDR3nt: TGTGCCAGCATTTACTACAGGGGTCAGGGTGAGCAGTTCTTC
CDR3aa: CASIYYRGQGEQFF

v_gene: TRBV7-7
d_gene: TRBD2
j_gene: TRBJ2-3
abundance: many
CDR3nt: TGTGCTAGCAGCTCCCTAGCGGGGAAGGATACGCAGTATTTT
CDR3aa: CASSSLAGKDTQYF

v_gene: TRBV2
d_gene: -
j_gene: TRBJ2-6
abundance: -
CDR3nt: TGTGCCAGCAATAGCCCCGCTACTGCCAACGTCCTGACTTTC
CDR3aa: CASNSPATANVLTF